This T cell receptor beta chain was captured in a study of shared clonotypes between healthy human individuals. Study-wide results and caveats: The diversity represented, both genetic and in exposure history, was limited by few donors.

Per germline, CDR1 MNHNY and CDR2 SVGAGI (reference sequence). The CDR3 is 15 amino acids. The ends were cut back, 6 bases at V and 1 base at J, with 15 bases in the middle. Method: immunoSEQ multiplex PCR; TCRdb's copy keeps in-frame clones and lacks some. The sample has roughly 2.4 million clones, roughly 95% seen once. Regarding this clone: Its specificity is not known.

The sequenced sample was naive CD4+ T cells sorted from blood. Subset reported: CD45RA+ positively selected. The V gene is TRBV6-6, the J gene TRBJ1-2; the D is unclear. The receptor comes from a young man in good health. The CDR3 reads CASSYNLGGNYGYTF. In nucleotides, the CDR3 is TGTGCCAGCAGCTATAATCTGGGAGGTAACTATGGCTACACCTTC.